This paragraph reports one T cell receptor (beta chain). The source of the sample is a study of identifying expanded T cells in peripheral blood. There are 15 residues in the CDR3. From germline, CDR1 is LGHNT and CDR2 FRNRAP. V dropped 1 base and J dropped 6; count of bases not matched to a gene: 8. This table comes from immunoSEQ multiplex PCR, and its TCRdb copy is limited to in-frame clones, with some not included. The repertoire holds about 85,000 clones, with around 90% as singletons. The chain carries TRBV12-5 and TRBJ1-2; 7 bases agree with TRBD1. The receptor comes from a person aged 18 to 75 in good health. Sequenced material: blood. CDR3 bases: TGTGCTAGTGGTTTGGCGCCCGGGACAGTAGATGGCTACACCTTC. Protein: CASGLAPGTVDGYTF. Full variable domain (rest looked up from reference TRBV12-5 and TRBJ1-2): DARVTQTPRHKVTEMGQEVTMRCQPILGHNTVFWYRQTMMQGLELLAYFRNRAPLDDSGMPKDRFSAEMPDATLATLKIQPSEPRDSAVYFCASGLAPGTVDGYTFGSGTRLTVV.